One TCR beta chain is described in this entry. There are a few counts of this clonotype. The antigen it recognizes is unknown. No qualities accompany the bases; no much larger clone lies one base away. Ficoll-Paque density gradient centrifugation was used to isolate PBMCs. Sequenced using an Illumina NovaSeq 6000. cDNA libraries for TCRalpha and TCRbeta were prepared by 5'RACE using constant-segment primers, with sample barcodes and unique molecular identifiers added. Trizol reagent was used to extract RNA from every sample. Library amplification was performed in two PCR steps, and a second sample barcode and Illumina TruSeq adapters were introduced in the second step. The libraries were sequenced on an Illumina NovaSeq using 2 x 150 bp paired-end reads. The published analysis was carried out like this. Demultiplexing of reads and collapsing into UMI-guided consensus sequences were performed with migec v1.2.7. Using mixcr v2.1.11, UMI consensuses were aligned to TRA and TRB V and J templates and then assembled into clonotypes. Clonotypes were classified as expanded or contracted when called significant by both edgeR and NoisET, with noise models trained on biological replicates. For edgeR calls, the thresholds were a false discovery rate-adjusted p below 0.01 and a log2 fold-change of 1. As an exploratory analysis of dynamics, max-normalized trajectories of the 1000 most abundant clonotypes were examined by PCA with hierarchical clustering. Separately sequenced CD4+ and CD8+ repertoires were used to assign a CD4 or CD8 phenotype to each responding clone. The public reads were reprocessed in TCRdb via fastp at Q25 and MiXCR, keeping in-frame beta chains. When rows share a CDR3 protein, they turn into one entry using the most common DNA and genes. Clone size and V and J calls follow TCRdb, not the original study. The sample table records approximately 150,000 distinct CDR3 sequences; about 15% of these occur just once. Roughly 15% of the sample comes from the top ten.

These data belong to a study of T-cell memory formation after mild COVID-19 listed by TCRdb under 2021. For the study in its entirety: Most TCR sequence clusters were specific to one of the two donors. Longitudinal TCRalpha and TCRbeta repertoire sequencing tracked T-cell clones expanding and contracting after mild COVID-19 in a couple of donors. Two young, previously healthy adult volunteers made up the cohort, one male and one female. Results the study describes overall, beyond this receptor: From day 15 to 85, contracting clones showed balanced CD4/CD8 phenotypes, whereas a second wave of clones that expanded from day 15 to 37 leaned towards CD4+. Contracting CD4+ clones were located mainly in the CM and EM memory subsets, whereas CD8+ clones were found to be enriched in EMRA. The second-wave clones that peaked on day 37 were not confirmed to be SARS-CoV-2 specific. Some responding clones were found in pre-infection memory, which suggests that pre-existing cross-reactive memory T cells took part in the SARS-CoV-2 response. Only two mild cases were covered in the study, and larger cohorts including severe cases with pre-infection samples were considered necessary.

In the germline V gene (reference sequence), CDR1 corresponds to SEHNR and CDR2 to FQNEAQ. V ends up 2 bases short and J 1 base short, with an unmatched junction base count of 7. Including the terminal cysteine and phenylalanine, the CDR3 comprises 16 residues. This entry keeps only the CDR3 DNA: 48 bases, framed from base 1. The TCR comes from an adult woman who had mild COVID-19 (a few samples of this study predate the infection). The sample titles of this study are shuffled in the database, so cell type and time point are left out; the donor was told from shared clones. The sequence links TRBV7-9 to TRBJ2-5; the junction holds 7 bases that match TRBD2. Material for sequencing was PBMCs or a T cell subset sorted from them (not recorded which). The nucleotides are TGTGCCAGCAGCTTACCAGCGGGGCACGCCCAAGAGACCCAGTACTTC. Translation gives CASSLPAGHAQETQYF.